This T cell receptor (beta chain) was sequenced for a study of T cell repertoires in cytomegalovirus infection. For the study at large: From public TCR beta signatures came an indication of both CMV infection and matching HLA type.

TCRdb processed the reads anew with MiXCR; each CDR3 protein has one entry. This sample has 450,000 to 650,000 distinct CDR3 sequences; roughly 43% occur once, and the top ten carry around 50%. The V and J ends lost 5 bases and 6 bases respectively, with 13 bases between them. CDR3 size: 13 residues. The germline V gene has CDR1 LNHDA and CDR2 SQIVND (reference sequence). Details on this clonotype: Its target is not known.

This clonotype was obtained from a human donor in good health (CMV status not recorded). Some clones in this sample may be carry-over from other donors' samples. The chain employs TRBV19 and TRBJ1-2, with D unresolved. This sample comprised cultured PBMCs, obtained from culture after CMV antigen stimulation. CDR3 sequence reads: CASSGDGRNGYTF. The DNA for the CDR3 is TGTGCCAGTAGTGGAGACGGCCGGAATGGCTACACCTTC.